The clone carrying this T cell receptor (beta chain) was counted ten times or more. The antigen is not known. The data stem from a study of T cell repertoires in cytomegalovirus infection. Study information: Newly reported HLA-C-restricted and thoroughly characterized HLA-B-restricted CMV epitopes were employed. Public TCR beta signatures marked donors with CMV infection and the matching HLA. Findings of the study overall: Summed public TCR beta family frequency identified CMV carriers bearing the relevant HLA. CMV-specific HLA-C-restricted TCR beta clonotypes dominated the ex vivo response.

TCRdb passed the reads through MiXCR, listing each CDR3 protein once. Of about 110,000 distinct CDR3 sequences detected, approximately 28% appear once; the ten largest clones hold about 81%. This CDR3 is 13 amino acids long. V lost 6 bases and J lost 7, with 16 bases in between. From germline, CDR1 is SEHNR and CDR2 FQNEAQ (reference sequence). The sequencing used CD8+ T cells from cultured PBMCs, collected from culture after CMV antigen stimulation. The clonotype originates from a human donor in good health (CMV status not recorded). Some clones in this sample may be carry-over from other donors' samples. The chain is built from TRBV7-9 and TRBJ2-7; perhaps D is TRBD1 or TRBD2 (5 bases each). For the CDR3, the DNA is TGTGCCAGCAGGCCAACAGGAGGAGGTGAGCAGTACTTC. It translates to CASRPTGGGEQYF.